The present T cell receptor beta chain was sequenced within a study of T cells expressing NK-cell markers. Across the whole study: Seven donors tested HCMV-seropositive and one tested seronegative among the eight sequenced.

The length of the CDR3 is 16 residues. From germline, CDR1 is DFQATT and CDR2 SNEGSKA (reference sequence). Each CDR3 protein gets one entry in TCRdb, which reprocessed the 5' RACE reads and gives no DNA. The sample data list 400,000 to 450,000 distinct CDR3 sequences. Sequencing was performed on blood T cells: a sorted CD56 or NKG2C T cell subset, CD4+ or CD8+ T cells, or bulk PBMC T cells (not recorded which). The TCR originated in a woman aged 18 to 75 in good health. This chain connects TRBV20-1 to TRBJ1-2; the D call from TCRdb, TRBD1, cannot be confirmed without DNA. The CDR3 loop reads CSARIGPRGVNYGYTF.